This T cell receptor (beta chain) was identified during a study of T cell clones after liver transplantation. Study-level background: Three of the eight recipients were HCV-positive; the rest had non-autoimmune, non-viral transplant indications.

The table came from immunoSEQ multiplex PCR; TCRdb's copy has only in-frame clones and leaves some out. The repertoire holds about 45,000 clones, with 86% as singletons. Trimming removed 3 bases from V and 3 bases from J; junction bases left unmatched: 4. This CDR3 comprises 14 residues. The germline CDR1 and CDR2 sequences are SQVTM and ANQGSEA. Study-wide results and caveats: Rather than being deleted, graft donor-reactive T cells may have moved into the graft. Circulating graft-donor-reactive CD4 TCRbeta sequences fell significantly post-transplant in 5 of 8 subjects. Donor-reactive sequences fell more than third party-reactive ones, suggesting partial deletion.

In the case of this clone: The antigen is undetermined.

V gene TRBV29-1 combines with J gene TRBJ2-3; 9 nucleotides match TRBD1. Specimen: CD4+ T cells from blood, collected 24 months after liver transplant. This sequence originates from a human patient who received a liver transplant. Certain T cells may be donor cells from the graft. This CDR3 reads CSVEGTGRTDTQYF. The CDR3 DNA is TGCAGCGTTGAGGGGACAGGGAGGACAGATACGCAGTATTTT.